Presented here are 32 T cell receptor beta chains from one specimen sequenced in a study of cytomegalovirus exposure and HLA in healthy donors. The PCR had 60 Vbeta and 13 Jbeta primers. Produced via immunoSEQ multiplex PCR; TCRdb's table is partial and in-frame only. Of approximately 190,000 clones listed, about four fifths are singletons. Material for sequencing was PBMCs. These TCRs come from a man aged 40-50 years in good health and CMV-seropositive.

J is TRBJ2-5 and V is TRBV19; 9 bases line up with TRBD2. This CDR3 is 16 amino acids long. Trimming removed 6 bases from V and 0 bases from J; junction bases left unmatched: 8. Germline-derived CDR1 and CDR2 are LNHDA and SQIVND (reference sequence). Here the CDR3 reads CASRHTLAGDQETQYF. The CDR3 DNA reads as TGTGCCAGTAGACACACACTAGCGGGCGACCAAGAGACCCAGTACTTC.

The chain has TRBV6-5 and TRBJ2-7; TRBD1 might be the D (6 bases). V dropped 5 bases and J dropped 1 base, with 12 bases sitting between them. Germline V lookup: CDR1 MNHEY, CDR2 SVGAGI. The CDR3 has 14 residues. The CDR3 DNA reads as TGTGCCAGCAGTCCCAGACAGGCTTCCTACGAGCAGTACTTC. It yields the protein CASSPRQASYEQYF.

The V call is TRBV6-5, the J call TRBJ1-3; 7 bases fit TRBD1. CDR1 and CDR2 (germline): MNHEY, SVGAGI. This CDR3 contains 14 residues. Trimming at V came to 4 bases and at J to 4 bases, leaving 4 bases not matched to a gene. The CDR3 bases are TGTGCCAGCAGTTCTCCGGGACAGGGAAACACCATATATTTT. As protein: CASSSPGQGNTIYF.

The chain carries TRBV27 and TRBJ2-3; the match to TRBD2 covers 12 bases. CDR1 and CDR2 (germline): MNHEY, SMNVEV (reference sequence). The junction had 9 bases not matched to a gene; V was cut back by 6 bases and J by 2 bases. The CDR3 spans 17 residues. The DNA for the CDR3 is TGTGCCAGCAGCCCTAGCGGGAGGGCACCTAACACAGATACGCAGTATTTT. Protein product: CASSPSGRAPNTDTQYF.

The gene calls are TRBV27 and TRBJ2-7; maybe TRBD2 (6 bases). V lost 0 bases to trimming and J lost 4 bases, with 13 bases between them. The V gene's germline CDR1 is MNHEY and CDR2 SMNVEV (reference sequence). The CDR3 totals 15 residues. The CDR3 sequence: CASSLSFGGAYEQYF. The DNA for the CDR3 is TGTGCCAGCAGTTTATCGTTCGGGGGAGCGTACGAGCAGTACTTC.

This clone was found once. The chain links TRBV7-9 to TRBJ1-3; D may be TRBD1 (6 bases). Germline V CDR1 and CDR2: SEHNR, FQNEAQ (reference sequence). V was cut by 6 bases and J by 0 bases, with 12 bases left in between. CDR3 length equals 15 residues. The CDR3 loop is CASSLDSPSGNTIYF. The CDR3 DNA follows: TGTGCCAGCAGTTTGGACAGCCCCTCTGGAAACACCATATATTTT.

The chain links TRBV11-2 to TRBJ1-2; a possible D gene is TRBD1 (5 bases). This CDR3 has 13 residues. V dropped 5 bases and J dropped 4 bases, with 11 bases sitting between them. The germline V gene has CDR1 SGHAT and CDR2 FQNNGV. CDR3 nucleotides: TGTGCCAGCAGCCCCCAGGGTGGCTATGGCTACACCTTC. Protein: CASSPQGGYGYTF. The full variable domain, rest sourced from reference TRBV11-2 and TRBJ1-2, is EAGVAQSPRYKIIEKRQSVAFWCNPISGHATLYWYQQILGQGPKLLIQFQNNGVVDDSQLPKDRFSAERLKGVDSTLKIQPAKLEDSAVYLCASSPQGGYGYTFGSGTRLTVV.

The rearrangement joins TRBV27 to TRBJ1-1, with 8 bases that match TRBD1. The CDR3 covers 14 residues. Germline lookup yields CDR1 MNHEY and CDR2 SMNVEV (reference sequence). V gave up 2 bases and J gave up 5 bases; unmatched junction bases: 4. CDR3 coding DNA: TGTGCCAGCAGTTTAACCGGGACAGGTACTGAAGCTTTCTTT. Protein product: CASSLTGTGTEAFF.

DNA of the CDR3: TGTGCCAGCAGTTACGCCCGGGGCTCCTACAATGAGCAGTTCTTC. Translation: CASSYARGSYNEQFF. The J gene is TRBJ2-1, the V gene TRBV6-5; a possible D gene is TRBD2 (5 bases). Germline V gene lookup returns CDR1 MNHEY and CDR2 SVGAGI. The CDR3 loop spans 15 amino acids. V was pared by 2 bases and J by 0 bases, with 8 bases between.

Concerning this clone: The same CDR3 arises from other DNA sequences in this sample as well. This chain joins TRBV5-1 and TRBJ2-3; 7 bases fit TRBD2. This CDR3 comprises 16 residues. The germline gives CDR1 SGHRS, CDR2 YFSETQ. Losses at the gene ends were 0 bases for V and 6 bases for J; bases not matched to a gene: 10. This CDR3 reads CASSLDGQAGGDTQYF. The CDR3 DNA follows: TGCGCCAGCAGCTTGGACGGACAAGCCGGGGGGGATACGCAGTATTTT.

This clone was observed once. This sequence joins TRBV2 and TRBJ2-2; D is unclear. The CDR3 consists of 12 residues. Trimming removed 3 bases from V and 3 bases from J, with 2 bases in between. Germline V gene data show CDR1 as SNHLY and CDR2 as FYNNEI. CDR3: CASSDDTGELFF. The CDR3 coding sequence is TGTGCCAGCAGTGACGACACCGGGGAGCTGTTTTTT.

The chain carries TRBV5-4 and TRBJ2-3; 9 positions match TRBD2. The V and J ends lost 3 bases and 6 bases, in that order; junction bases with no gene match: 5. CDR3 length: 14 amino acids. Germline V lookup: CDR1 SGHNT, CDR2 YYREEE (reference sequence). The chain's CDR3 is CASSSREGSDTQYF. The CDR3, as DNA: TGTGCCAGCAGCTCGCGGGAGGGGTCGGATACGCAGTATTTT.

V usage is TRBV9 and J usage is TRBJ1-2, with D possibly TRBD1 on 5 matching bases. Per the germline V gene, CDR1 is SGDLS and CDR2 is YYNGEE. V lost 4 bases and J 7 bases, leaving 26 bases between the germline ends. This CDR3 is 17 amino acids long. CDR3 amino acids: CASSPGPGLSGGGGYTF. For the CDR3, the DNA is TGTGCCAGCAGCCCGGGACCGGGACTTTCCGGGGGGGGTGGCTACACCTTC.

The V and J genes are TRBV19 and TRBJ1-5; D gene uncertain. Trimming shortened V by 5 bases and J by 1 base, and 15 bases separated the two germline ends. Germline V lookup: CDR1 LNHDA, CDR2 SQIVND (reference sequence). The CDR3 covers 16 residues. The CDR3 reads CASSPFAGLSNQPQHF. The CDR3 nucleotides are TGTGCCAGTAGTCCCTTCGCGGGCCTGAGCAATCAGCCCCAGCATTTT.

The chain joins TRBV6-1 to TRBJ1-5; 7 nucleotides line up with TRBD1. J was trimmed by 2 bases and V by 6 bases; bases with no gene match: 4. The germline gives CDR1 MNHNS, CDR2 SASEGT. This CDR3 spans 14 amino acids. The CDR3 DNA reads TGTGCCAGCAGGTCAGGGGGAGGCAATCAGCCCCAGCATTTT. Amino acid sequence: CASRSGGGNQPQHF.

CDR3 nucleotides: TGTGCCAGCAGTTTAGATGCAGGGTCCTACGAGCAGTACTTC. Its translation: CASSLDAGSYEQYF. The chain recombines TRBV28 with TRBJ2-7; possibly TRBD1 for D (5 bases). Germline CDR1 reads MDHEN; CDR2 reads SYDVKM. With 2 bases removed from V and 1 base from J, the gap between germline ends came to 9 bases. The CDR3 has 14 amino acids.

This clone was observed a few times. The chain carries TRBV7-9 and TRBJ2-1, with 11 bases that match TRBD2. The germline CDR1 and CDR2 sequences are SEHNR and FQNEAQ (reference sequence). The V and J ends lost 3 bases and 11 bases, in that order; junction bases with no gene match: 6. The CDR3 consists of 14 residues. As DNA, the CDR3 is TGTGCCAGCAGCTTCCCGACTAGCGGGACGAAGCAGTTCTTC. Translation: CASSFPTSGTKQFF.

This clone was found a few times. The chain is built from TRBV7-8 and TRBJ2-7; 8 bases match TRBD2. After removal of 1 base from V and 1 base from J, the junction contained 3 bases not matched to a gene. CDR1 and CDR2 from the germline V gene are SGHVS and FQNEAQ. The CDR3 extends over 15 amino acids. The CDR3 nucleotides read TGTGCCAGCAGCTTAGAGGCTAGCGGGTCCTACGAGCAGTACTTC. Residues: CASSLEASGSYEQYF.

The rearrangement joins TRBV7-9 to TRBJ2-7; maybe TRBD2 (5 bases). Germline CDR1 SEHNR, CDR2 FQNEAQ (reference sequence). V was cut by 0 bases and J by 4 bases, with 10 bases left in between. CDR3 length: 14 amino acids. The CDR3: CASSLAGEVYEQYF. The CDR3 region has the DNA TGTGCCAGCAGCTTAGCGGGAGAGGTATACGAGCAGTACTTC.

V is TRBV2 and J is TRBJ1-2, with unresolved D. V was pared by 2 bases and J by 8 bases, with 9 bases between. This CDR3 region has 12 residues. Per the germline V gene, CDR1 is SNHLY and CDR2 is FYNNEI. The CDR3 nucleotides read TGTGCCAGCAGTGAACTAAAGGAGGGCTACACCTTC. It is translated as CASSELKEGYTF. Looking up the rest from reference TRBV2 and TRBJ1-2 gives the full variable domain: EPEVTQTPSHQVTQMGQEVILRCVPISNHLYFYWYRQILGQKVEFLVSFYNNEISEKSEIFDDQFSVERPDGSNFTLKIRSTKLEDSAMYFCASSELKEGYTFGSGTRLTVV.

The chain carries TRBV12-5 and TRBJ1-1, with no clear D. Germline V CDR1 and CDR2: LGHNT, FRNRAP. CDR3 length equals 14 residues. The V gene lost 2 bases and the J gene lost 0 bases, with 7 bases spanning the gap. CDR3 coding DNA: TGTGCTAGTGGTTTGTATGACATGAACACTGAAGCTTTCTTT. Amino acid sequence: CASGLYDMNTEAFF.

The CDR3 region has the DNA TGCGCCAGCCTCAGCGGGAGGGGTTCCTACAATGAGCAGTTCTTC. This gives the protein CASLSGRGSYNEQFF. The chain couples TRBV10-1 to TRBJ2-1; 10 bases agree with TRBD2. The trim removed 8 bases at V and 1 base at J, leaving 5 bases unmatched. This CDR3 region has 15 residues. The V gene's germline CDR1 is WNHNN and CDR2 SYGVQD (reference sequence).

This clone has just one count. This sequence joins TRBV6-5 and TRBJ2-3; 8 positions agree with TRBD2. Looked up from germline, CDR1 is MNHEY and CDR2 is SVGAGI. The CDR3 spans 12 residues. J lost 4 bases, V lost 10 bases, and 4 bases had no gene match. DNA of the CDR3: TGTGCCACAAAGCGGGAGTCAGATACGCAGTATTTT. This sequence encodes CATKRESDTQYF.

This clone turned up a few times. This chain connects TRBV9 to TRBJ1-1; possible D gene TRBD1, 5 bases. The CDR3 contains 14 residues. The germline gives CDR1 SGDLS, CDR2 YYNGEE. The V and J ends lost 4 bases and 4 bases respectively, with 14 bases between them. This CDR3 is CASSLNGQSTEAFF. The DNA of the CDR3 is TGTGCCAGCAGCTTAAATGGACAATCCACTGAAGCTTTCTTT.

The CDR3 DNA reads TGCGCCAGCAGCTTGGCGGGTCAGACCAATCAGCCCCAGCATTTT. It translates to CASSLAGQTNQPQHF. V is TRBV5-1 and J is TRBJ1-5; D is uncertain. The CDR3 has 15 amino acids. Trimming cost V 0 bases and J 3 bases, with 10 bases left between them. Germline CDR1 is SGHRS and CDR2 is YFSETQ.

The chain employs TRBV5-5 and TRBJ1-5; D is unresolved. Looked up from germline, CDR1 is SGHKS and CDR2 is YYEKEE (reference sequence). The CDR3 is 14 amino acids. Between the trimmed V and J ends, which lost 4 bases and 1 base, there was a span of 9 bases. CDR3 sequence reads: CASSNAGSNQPQHF. The CDR3 DNA sequence: TGTGCCAGCAGCAATGCGGGGAGCAATCAGCCCCAGCATTTT.

The chain carries TRBV6-1 and TRBJ2-1, with D possibly matching TRBD2 (5 bases). Germline V CDR1 and CDR2: MNHNS, SASEGT. This CDR3 contains 13 residues. Trimming removed 7 bases at V and 8 bases at J, with 15 bases between. The CDR3 sequence is CASKLGRPYEQFF. The CDR3 coding sequence is TGTGCCAGCAAGTTGGGGAGACCTTATGAGCAGTTCTTC.

The chain combines TRBV7-2 with TRBJ1-5, with 7 bases lining up with TRBD1. Germline lookup yields CDR1 SGHTA and CDR2 FQGNSA. The CDR3 is 13 residues long. V shed 5 bases, J shed 5 bases, and the junction held 3 bases outside the gene matches. CDR3 bases: TGTGCCAGCAGCGCCAGGGGGGATCAGCCCCAGCATTTT. It encodes CASSARGDQPQHF.

In the case of this clone: Different DNA sequences within this sample yield the same CDR3. The chain recombines TRBV6-5 with TRBJ2-7; D gene ambiguous. V lost 2 bases and J 2 bases, leaving 7 bases between the germline ends. The CDR3 covers 13 residues. Germline V gene lookup returns CDR1 MNHEY and CDR2 SVGAGI. The CDR3 region is CASSYRGAYEQYF. DNA of the CDR3: TGTGCCAGCAGTTACCGAGGTGCCTACGAGCAGTACTTC.

The chain joins TRBV5-1 to TRBJ2-7; 9 bases are a match to TRBD1. Germline loops: CDR1 SGHRS, CDR2 YFSETQ. The V and J ends lost 5 bases and 0 bases, in that order; junction bases with no gene match: 3. The CDR3 loop spans 14 amino acids. The CDR3 bases are TGCGCCAGCAGGTTACAGGGGGCCTCCTACGAGCAGTACTTC. Translating it yields CASRLQGASYEQYF.

This clone has only a few counts. The chain employs TRBV27 and TRBJ2-5; D perhaps matches TRBD1 (7 bases). V was clipped by 8 bases and J by 5 bases, with 21 bases between them. The CDR3 is 15 residues long. Germline V gene lookup returns CDR1 MNHEY and CDR2 SMNVEV (reference sequence). The CDR3 here is CASYSPGGTEETQYF. The CDR3 region has the DNA TGTGCCAGCTATTCACCAGGGGGGACGGAGGAGACCCAGTACTTC.

The CDR3 reads CATSRTGQGARQPQHF. The CDR3 bases are TGTGCCACCAGCAGAACAGGACAGGGGGCTCGGCAGCCCCAGCATTTT. The J gene is TRBJ1-5, the V gene TRBV15, with 11 bases aligning to TRBD1. Trimming took 2 bases from V and 7 from J; bases not matched to a gene: 7. The length of the CDR3 is 16 residues. The germline V gene encodes CDR1 LNHNV and CDR2 YYDKDF (reference sequence).